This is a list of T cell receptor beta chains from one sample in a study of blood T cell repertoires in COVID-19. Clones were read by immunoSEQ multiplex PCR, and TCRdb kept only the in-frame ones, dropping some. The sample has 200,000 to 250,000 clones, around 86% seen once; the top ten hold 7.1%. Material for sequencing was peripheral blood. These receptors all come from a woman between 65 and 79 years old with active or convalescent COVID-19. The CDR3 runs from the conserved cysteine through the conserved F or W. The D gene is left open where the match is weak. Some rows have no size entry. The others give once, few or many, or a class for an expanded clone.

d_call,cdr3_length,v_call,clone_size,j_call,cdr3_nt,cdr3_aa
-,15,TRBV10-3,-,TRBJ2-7,TGTGCCATCAGAGGAGCCGGGACACCCTCCTACGAGCAGTACTTC,CAIRGAGTPSYEQYF
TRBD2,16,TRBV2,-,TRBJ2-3,TGTGCCAGCATCTTACTAGCGGGGGCTAGCACAGATACGCAGTATTTT,CASILLAGASTDTQYF
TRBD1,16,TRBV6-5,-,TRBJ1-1,TGTGCCAGCAGTTACTCGATTACAGGGGTCGGAGGGGGGGCTTTCTTT,CASSYSITGVGGGAFF
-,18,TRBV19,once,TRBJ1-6,TGTGCCAGTAGTAAAAGTAAGGTGGGGGGATTGATGAATTCACCCCTCCACTTT,CASSKSKVGGLMNSPLHF
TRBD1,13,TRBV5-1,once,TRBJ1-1,TGCGCCAGCAGAGGGACAGGGGGCACTGAAGCTTTCTTT,CASRGTGGTEAFF
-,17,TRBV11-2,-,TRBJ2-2,TGTGCCAGCAGTCAAGGGGGGGCCCGAGCGAACACCGGGGAGCTGTTTTTT,CASSQGGARANTGELFF
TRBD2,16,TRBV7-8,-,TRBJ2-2,TGTGCCAGCAGCTTTCCTAGCGGGGGGGCCCCCGGGGAGCTGTTTTTT,CASSFPSGGAPGELFF
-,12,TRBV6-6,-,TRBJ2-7,TGTGCCAGCAGTTCGGACTGGGCCAAGCAGTACTTC,CASSSDWAKQYF
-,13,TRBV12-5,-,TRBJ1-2,TGTGCTAGTTCGTCGACAGGCCTAGGTGGCTACACCTTC,CASSSTGLGGYTF
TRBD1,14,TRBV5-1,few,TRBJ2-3,TGCGCCAGCAGCGGGACAGGGTGGACAGATACGCAGTATTTT,CASSGTGWTDTQYF
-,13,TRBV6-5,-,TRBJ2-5,TGTGCCAGCACGGAGACCCTACAAGAGACCCAGTACTTC,CASTETLQETQYF
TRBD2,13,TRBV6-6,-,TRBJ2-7,TGTGCCAGCAGATTAGCGGGGGTTGTTGAGCAGTACTTC,CASRLAGVVEQYF
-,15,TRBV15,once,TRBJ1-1,TGTGCCACCAGCCCAGGGGCGGCGGTAGGCACTGAAGCTTTCTTT,CATSPGAAVGTEAFF
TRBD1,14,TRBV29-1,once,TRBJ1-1,TGCAGCGGACTACAGGGGACCGGGAACACTGAAGCTTTCTTT,CSGLQGTGNTEAFF
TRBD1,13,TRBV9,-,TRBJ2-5,TGTGCCAGCAGCTCAGGACAGGGGCAGACCCAGTACTTC,CASSSGQGQTQYF
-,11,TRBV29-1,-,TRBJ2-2,TGCAGCGTTGCGGACACCGGGGAGCTGTTTTTT,CSVADTGELFF
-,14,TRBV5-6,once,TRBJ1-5,TGTGCCAGCAGCTTCCAGGGATCGGATCAGCCCCAGCATTTT,CASSFQGSDQPQHF
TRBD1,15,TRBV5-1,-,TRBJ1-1,TGCGCCAGCAGCTGGGCTGACAGGGGGCTCGCTGAAGCTTTCTTT,CASSWADRGLAEAFF
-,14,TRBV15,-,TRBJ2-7,TGTGCCACCAGCAGAGACAGGGGTGGGAGAGAGCAGTACTTC,CATSRDRGGREQYF
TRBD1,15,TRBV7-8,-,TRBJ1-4,TGTGCCAGCAGCTCTGACAGGGTGCCTAATGAAAAACTGTTTTTT,CASSSDRVPNEKLFF
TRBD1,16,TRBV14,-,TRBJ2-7,TGTGCCAGCAGCCAAGTTACCGGGACAGGGACCTACGAGCAGTACTTC,CASSQVTGTGTYEQYF
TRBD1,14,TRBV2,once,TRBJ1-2,TGTGCCAGCAGGGGACAGTCCCATAACTATGGCTACACCTTC,CASRGQSHNYGYTF
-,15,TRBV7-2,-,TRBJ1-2,TGTGCCAGCAGCTCAGAGTACCAGGGATACTTGGGCTACACCTTC,CASSSEYQGYLGYTF
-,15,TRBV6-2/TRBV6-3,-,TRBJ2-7,TGTGCCAGCAGTTACTCCGGGGGGCAATACTACGAGCAGTACTTC,CASSYSGGQYYEQYF
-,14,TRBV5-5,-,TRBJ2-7,TGTGCCAGCAGCGCAACGGGTCTTAACTACGAGCAGTACTTC,CASSATGLNYEQYF
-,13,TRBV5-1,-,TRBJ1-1,TGCGCCAGTTCCGGAGGAGGAAGGGCTGAAGCTTTCTTT,CASSGGGRAEAFF
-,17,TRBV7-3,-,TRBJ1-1,TGTGCCAGCAGCTCGTCGGGGGTTCAAGGGTCGGACACTGAAGCTTTCTTT,CASSSSGVQGSDTEAFF
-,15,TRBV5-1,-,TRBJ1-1,TGCGCCAGCAATAAAGGAAGGGGCCTTCTCGCTGAAGCTTTCTTT,CASNKGRGLLAEAFF
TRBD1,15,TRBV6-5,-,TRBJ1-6,TGTGCCAGCAGCCGGACAGGGGGCTATAATTCACCCCTCCACTTT,CASSRTGGYNSPLHF
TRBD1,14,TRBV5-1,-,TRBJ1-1,TGCGCCAGCAGCTTTGACAGGGGGAGGACTGAAGCTTTCTTT,CASSFDRGRTEAFF
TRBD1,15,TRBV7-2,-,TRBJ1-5,TGTGCCAGCAGTCCCCAGGGGGCATTGGGACAGCCCCAGCATTTT,CASSPQGALGQPQHF
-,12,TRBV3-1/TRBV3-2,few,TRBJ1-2,TGTGCCAGCAGCCAAGATTTCGGGGGCTACACCTTC,CASSQDFGGYTF
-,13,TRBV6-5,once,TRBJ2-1,TGTGCCAGCAGCCCGGGGGGCCTCTATGAGCAGTTCTTC,CASSPGGLYEQFF
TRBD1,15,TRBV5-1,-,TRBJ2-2,TGCGCCAGCAGCTGGCTTACAGGGGTCACCGGGGAGCTGTTTTTT,CASSWLTGVTGELFF